The 22 T cell receptor beta chains reported below all come from one sample, sequenced in a study of cytomegalovirus exposure and HLA in healthy donors. It was with 60 Vbeta and 13 Jbeta primers that the PCR ran. Method: immunoSEQ multiplex PCR; TCRdb's copy keeps in-frame clones and lacks some. Of around 120,000 clones in the sample, approximately 78% were seen once. The specimen sequenced was PBMCs. The receptors derive from a middle-aged woman in good health and CMV-seropositive.

This chain links TRBV15 with TRBJ1-1, with 11 bases lining up with TRBD1. From germline, CDR1 is LNHNV and CDR2 YYDKDF (reference sequence). Trimming cost V 3 bases and J 5 bases; bases outside gene matches: 5. The CDR3 is made up of 15 amino acids. CDR3 sequence (DNA): TGTGCCACCAGCAGGGGACAGGGGGTAGGGACTGAAGCTTTCTTT. It translates to CATSRGQGVGTEAFF.

The chain has TRBV28 and TRBJ2-7, with 8 positions matching TRBD1. The CDR3 covers 13 residues. CDR1 MDHEN and CDR2 SYDVKM come from the germline V gene. Trimming at V came to 3 bases and at J to 6 bases, leaving 4 bases not matched to a gene. CDR3 sequence: CASSLDRASEQYF. The CDR3 DNA reads TGTGCCAGCAGTTTGGACAGGGCTAGCGAGCAGTACTTC.

This clone was seen a single time. The rearrangement joins TRBV19 to TRBJ1-1, with D perhaps matching TRBD1 (5 bases). Between the trimmed V and J ends, which lost 5 bases and 5 bases, there was a span of 9 bases. CDR1 is LNHDA, CDR2 SQIVND, per germline (reference sequence). CDR3 size: 12 residues. CDR3 loop: CASSPGGTEAFF. The CDR3, as DNA: TGTGCCAGTAGTCCCGGGGGGACTGAAGCTTTCTTT.

This chain joins TRBV6-4 and TRBJ2-1, with 9 bases matching TRBD2. Germline V lookup: CDR1 MRHNA, CDR2 SNTAGT. There are 15 residues in the CDR3. Trimming removed 0 bases from V and 4 bases from J; junction bases left unmatched: 1. CDR3: CASSDSSGSYNEQFF. The CDR3 nucleotides are TGTGCCAGCAGTGACTCTAGCGGGAGTTACAATGAGCAGTTCTTC.

The rearrangement joins TRBV19 to TRBJ2-3; 7 bases agree with TRBD2. Unmatched junction bases numbered 9, after V lost 8 bases and J lost 4 bases. The V gene's germline CDR1 is LNHDA and CDR2 SQIVND (reference sequence). This CDR3 has 14 residues. CDR3 sequence (DNA): TGTGCCAGTGATTGGGGGACTAATGCAGATACGCAGTATTTT. Translating it yields CASDWGTNADTQYF. The full variable domain, rest sourced from reference TRBV19 and TRBJ2-3, is DGGITQSPKYLFRKEGQNVTLSCEQNLNHDAMYWYRQDPGQGLRLIYYSQIVNDFQKGDIAEGYSVSREKKESFPLTVTSAQKNPTAFYLCASDWGTNADTQYFGPGTRLTVL.

V gene TRBV9 combines with J gene TRBJ2-3; 9 bases are a match to TRBD2. Germline CDR1 is SGDLS and CDR2 is YYNGEE. V was pared by 4 bases and J by 0 bases, with 12 bases of the junction left unmatched. The CDR3 sequence is 18 residues long. CDR3 sequence (DNA): TGTGCCAGCAGCCCTGGCCTAGCGGGGAGAACTAGCACAGATACGCAGTATTTT. This sequence encodes CASSPGLAGRTSTDTQYF.

The chain employs TRBV5-4 and TRBJ2-5; TRBD2 might be the D (5 bases). The CDR3 contains 14 residues. Germline V gives CDR1 SGHNT, CDR2 YYREEE (reference sequence). V gave up 4 bases and J gave up 6 bases, with 16 bases separating them. The CDR3 region is CASSPLTSVKTQYF. DNA for the CDR3: TGTGCCAGCAGCCCCCTCACTAGTGTCAAGACCCAGTACTTC.

This chain connects TRBV4-2 to TRBJ2-3; the D gene is possibly TRBD2 (6 bases). Germline V gene data show CDR1 as LGHNA and CDR2 as YNFKEQ. The CDR3 extends over 15 amino acids. Trimming shortened V by 1 base and J by 1 base, and 9 bases separated the two germline ends. CDR3 nucleotides: TGTGCCAGCAGCCAAGCCGCTAGCGGCACAGATACGCAGTATTTT. Translating gives CASSQAASGTDTQYF.

This clone has more than one count but fewer than ten. This chain joins TRBV5-1 and TRBJ2-7; TRBD1 matches at 7 bases. J gave up 0 bases and V 3 bases, and 6 bases lay outside the gene matches. CDR1 is SGHRS, CDR2 YFSETQ, per germline. The CDR3 extends over 15 amino acids. This chain's CDR3 is CASSSIRDSSYEQYF. CDR3 in DNA: TGCGCCAGCAGCTCAATCAGGGACAGCTCCTACGAGCAGTACTTC.

This clone has more than one count but fewer than ten. The chain carries TRBV27 and TRBJ2-1; 10 bases fit TRBD2. Germline V gives CDR1 MNHEY, CDR2 SMNVEV (reference sequence). The CDR3 runs 16 residues. The V and J ends lost 5 bases and 7 bases, in that order; junction bases with no gene match: 11. The CDR3 spells CASSADRLAGWNEQFF. In nucleotides, the CDR3 is TGTGCCAGCAGTGCCGACCGACTAGCGGGTTGGAATGAGCAGTTCTTC.

The chain carries TRBV4-3 and TRBJ2-1; TRBD2 matches at 8 bases. V lost 1 base, J lost 4 bases, and 9 bases stayed unmatched. The germline V gene encodes CDR1 LGHNA and CDR2 YSLEER. CDR3 size: 17 residues. CDR3: CASSQGPSGHKYNEQFF. For the CDR3, the DNA is TGCGCCAGCAGCCAAGGGCCTAGCGGGCACAAATACAATGAGCAGTTCTTC.

This clone was counted once. One end of the junction does not line up with germline, which may come from a read error. This chain uses TRBV7-7 with TRBJ2-1; TRBD2 matches 12 bases. This CDR3 comprises 19 residues. CDR1 SSHAT and CDR2 FNYEAQ come from the germline V gene (reference sequence). Here the CDR3 reads CASSLRLAGDRSEDNEQFF. CDR3 coding DNA: TGTGCTAGCAGCTTACGACTAGCGGGGGACCGTTCCGAAGACAATGAGCAGTTCTTC.

This clone showed up just once. The rearrangement joins TRBV6-4 to TRBJ2-1; D possibly corresponds to TRBD1 (6 bases). Trimming took off 5 bases at V and 10 bases at J, with 15 bases between the two ends. In germline, CDR1 is MRHNA, CDR2 SNTAGT. The CDR3 has 13 amino acids. As DNA, the CDR3 is TGTGCCAGCAGTCTGACAGGACCGGGGGAGCAGTTCTTC. The encoded protein is CASSLTGPGEQFF.

The chain employs TRBV27 and TRBJ2-1; 10 bases map to TRBD2. Losses at the gene ends were 1 base for V and 0 bases for J; bases not matched to a gene: 18. The germline CDR1 and CDR2 sequences are MNHEY and SMNVEV (reference sequence). The CDR3 has 22 amino acids. CDR3 coding DNA: TGTGCCAGCAGTTTATTCAGAGTTTCGCTAGCGGGAGATTCTAGCTCCTACAATGAGCAGTTCTTC. This codes for CASSLFRVSLAGDSSSYNEQFF.

The chain employs TRBV18 and TRBJ1-1; 9 bases are shared with TRBD1. Unmatched junction bases numbered 4, after V lost 6 bases and J lost 2 bases. CDR1 is KGHSH and CDR2 is LQKENI in the germline V gene. This CDR3 is built from 14 residues. The CDR3 here is CASSRTGVNTEAFF. CDR3 DNA sequence: TGTGCCAGCTCCAGGACAGGGGTAAACACTGAAGCTTTCTTT.

V usage is TRBV6-6 and J usage is TRBJ1-2; no clear D. This CDR3 comprises 12 residues. Trimming removed 7 bases from V and 2 bases from J, with 8 bases in between. Germline V gene data show CDR1 as MNHNY and CDR2 as SVGAGI (reference sequence). CDR3: CASTGVNYGYTF. The CDR3 DNA sequence: TGTGCCAGCACCGGGGTCAACTATGGCTACACCTTC.

The chain uses TRBV6-1 and TRBJ2-3; 8 nucleotides match TRBD2. The length of the CDR3 is 15 residues. The V segment lost 1 base and the J segment 7 bases; nucleotides outside the gene matches: 7. The germline V gene encodes CDR1 MNHNS and CDR2 SASEGT. The chain's CDR3 is CASSEEGLVRNTQYF. The CDR3 region has the DNA TGTGCCAGCAGTGAAGAGGGACTAGTGCGGAATACGCAGTATTTT.

This chain joins TRBV28 and TRBJ1-1; D is possibly TRBD1 (5 bases). This CDR3 contains 13 residues. The ends were cut back, 7 bases at V and 10 bases at J, with 19 bases in the middle. Germline CDR1 reads MDHEN; CDR2 reads SYDVKM. CDR3 bases: TGTGCCAGCATCCATTCGGTGGGGGGTCGAGCTTTCTTT. Translating gives CASIHSVGGRAFF.

V and J are TRBV7-8 and TRBJ2-1; TRBD1 matches 8 bases. This CDR3 is built from 16 residues. Germline V gene data show CDR1 as SGHVS and CDR2 as FQNEAQ. J gave up 8 bases and V 5 bases, and 14 bases lay outside the gene matches. The CDR3 loop reads CASSSLQGVLSDEQFF. The CDR3 DNA sequence: TGTGCCAGCAGCAGCTTACAGGGGGTTCTTAGCGATGAGCAGTTCTTC. Looking up the rest from reference TRBV7-8 and TRBJ2-1 gives the full variable domain: GAGVSQSPRYKVAKRGQDVALRCDPISGHVSLFWYQQALGQGPEFLTYFQNEAQLDKSGLPSDRFFAERPEGSVSTLKIQRTQQEDSAVYLCASSSLQGVLSDEQFFGPGTRLTVL.

This chain connects TRBV4-2 to TRBJ2-1, with 8 bases matching TRBD1. The V and J ends lost 3 bases and 0 bases, in that order; junction bases with no gene match: 4. CDR1 is LGHNA and CDR2 is YNFKEQ in the germline V gene. The CDR3 runs 16 residues. The CDR3 region has the DNA TGTGCCAGCAGCCACCCAGGGGGCAGCTCCTACAATGAGCAGTTCTTC. This translates into CASSHPGGSSYNEQFF.

The chain employs TRBV5-1 and TRBJ2-1; 10 nucleotides match TRBD2. CDR3 length: 14 residues. CDR1 and CDR2 (germline): SGHRS, YFSETQ. With V trimmed by 0 bases and J by 9 bases, 3 bases remained unmatched. CDR3 coding DNA: TGCGCCAGCAGCTTGGTGCTAGCGGGGGTTGAGCAGTTCTTC. It specifies CASSLVLAGVEQFF. The whole variable domain, filled in from reference TRBV5-1 and TRBJ2-1, reads KAGVTQTPRYLIKTRGQQVTLSCSPISGHRSVSWYQQTPGQGLQFLFEYFSETQRNKGNFPGRFSGRQFSNSRSEMNVSTLELGDSALYLCASSLVLAGVEQFFGPGTRLTVL.

The chain joins TRBV9 to TRBJ2-1; no reliable D call. In germline, CDR1 is SGDLS, CDR2 YYNGEE. The CDR3 covers 15 residues. The germline V and J ends were trimmed by 3 bases and 1 base, with 11 bases remaining between them. In DNA, the CDR3 is TGTGCCAGCAGCGCCCCACCCGGGTCCTACAATGAGCAGTTCTTC. Translating it yields CASSAPPGSYNEQFF.